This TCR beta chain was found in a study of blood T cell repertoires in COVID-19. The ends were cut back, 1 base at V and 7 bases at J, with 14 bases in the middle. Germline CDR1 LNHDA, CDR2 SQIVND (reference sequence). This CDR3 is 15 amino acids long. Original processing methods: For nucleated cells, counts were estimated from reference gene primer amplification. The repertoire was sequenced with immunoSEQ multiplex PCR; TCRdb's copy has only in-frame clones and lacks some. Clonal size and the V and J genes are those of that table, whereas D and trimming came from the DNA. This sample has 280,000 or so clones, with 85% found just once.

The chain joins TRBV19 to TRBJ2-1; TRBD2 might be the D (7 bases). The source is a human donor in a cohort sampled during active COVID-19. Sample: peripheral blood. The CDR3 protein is CASSIGTRGANEQFF. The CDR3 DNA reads TGTGCCAGTAGTATAGGGACTAGGGGGGCGAATGAGCAGTTCTTC.